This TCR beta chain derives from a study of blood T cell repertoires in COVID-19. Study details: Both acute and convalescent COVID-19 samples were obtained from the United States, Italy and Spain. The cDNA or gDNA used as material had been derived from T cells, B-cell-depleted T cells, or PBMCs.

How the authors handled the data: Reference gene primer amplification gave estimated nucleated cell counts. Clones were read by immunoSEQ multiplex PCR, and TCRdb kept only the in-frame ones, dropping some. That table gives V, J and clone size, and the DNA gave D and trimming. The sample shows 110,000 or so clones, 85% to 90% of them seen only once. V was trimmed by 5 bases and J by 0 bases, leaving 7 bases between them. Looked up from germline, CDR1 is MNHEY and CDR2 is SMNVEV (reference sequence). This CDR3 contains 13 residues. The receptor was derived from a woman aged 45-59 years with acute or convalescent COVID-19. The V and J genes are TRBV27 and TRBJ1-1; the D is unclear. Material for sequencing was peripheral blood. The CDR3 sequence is CASSNILNTEAFF. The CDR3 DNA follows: TGTGCCAGCAGTAACATCCTGAACACTGAAGCTTTCTTT.